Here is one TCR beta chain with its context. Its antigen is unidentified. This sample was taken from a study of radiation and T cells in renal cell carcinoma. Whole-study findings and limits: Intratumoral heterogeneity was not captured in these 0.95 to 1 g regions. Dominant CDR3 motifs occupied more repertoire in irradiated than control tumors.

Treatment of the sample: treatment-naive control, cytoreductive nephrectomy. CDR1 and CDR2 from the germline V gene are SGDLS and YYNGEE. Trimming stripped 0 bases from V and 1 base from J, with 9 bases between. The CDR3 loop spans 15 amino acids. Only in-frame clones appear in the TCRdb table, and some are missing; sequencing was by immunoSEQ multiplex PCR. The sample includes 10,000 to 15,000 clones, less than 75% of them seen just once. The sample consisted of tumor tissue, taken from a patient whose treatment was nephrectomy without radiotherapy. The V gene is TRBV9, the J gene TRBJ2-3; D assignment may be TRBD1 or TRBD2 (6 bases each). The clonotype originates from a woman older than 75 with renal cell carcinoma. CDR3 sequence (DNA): TGTGCCAGCAGCGTAGGGGGGGCCGGCACAGATACGCAGTATTTT. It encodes CASSVGGAGTDTQYF.